This T cell receptor (beta chain) comes out of a study of cytomegalovirus exposure and HLA in healthy donors. Study-wide points: In most subjects, TCR beta sequences reportedly gave accurate predictions of HLA-A and HLA-B alleles. There were reportedly fewer N-insertions in an Asian-associated ancestry cluster than the roughly 610-donor mean, in a later analysis. The only immune exposure information that was available was CMV serostatus.

A note on this clone: Its target is not known.

PCR involved 60 Vbeta and 13 Jbeta primers. Libraries were prepared by immunoSEQ multiplex PCR; TCRdb keeps only in-frame clonotypes and omits some of them. Of some 150,000 clones listed, roughly 77% are singletons. Sequencing was done on a sample of PBMCs. The receptor was derived from a human donor in good health.

CDR3 in amino acids: CASSLRARGWDSNQPQHF. CDR3 bases: TGTGCCAGCAGTTTACGAGCCCGAGGGTGGGATAGCAATCAGCCCCAGCATTTT. The rearrangement links TRBV27 to TRBJ1-5; no reliable D call. The CDR3 is 18 residues long. From germline, CDR1 is MNHEY and CDR2 SMNVEV (reference sequence). Trimming took 2 bases from V and 0 from J, leaving 17 bases between them.